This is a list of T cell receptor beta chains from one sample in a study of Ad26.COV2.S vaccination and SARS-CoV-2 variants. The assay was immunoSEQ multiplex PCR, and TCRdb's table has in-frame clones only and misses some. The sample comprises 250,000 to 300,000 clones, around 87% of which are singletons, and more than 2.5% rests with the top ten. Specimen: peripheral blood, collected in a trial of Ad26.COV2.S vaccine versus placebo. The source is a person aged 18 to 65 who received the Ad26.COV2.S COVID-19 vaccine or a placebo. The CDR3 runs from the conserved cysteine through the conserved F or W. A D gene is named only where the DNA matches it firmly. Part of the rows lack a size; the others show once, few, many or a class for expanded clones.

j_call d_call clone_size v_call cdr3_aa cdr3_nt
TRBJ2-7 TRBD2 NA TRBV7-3 CASSFLAGGSYEQYF TGTGCCAGCAGCTTCTTAGCGGGGGGGTCCTACGAGCAGTACTTC
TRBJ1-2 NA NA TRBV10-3 CAISDAGYGYTF TGTGCCATCAGTGATGCGGGGTATGGCTACACCTTC
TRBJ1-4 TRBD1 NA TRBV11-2 CASSPGQGGTNEKLFF TGTGCCAGCAGCCCCGGACAGGGAGGGACTAATGAAAAACTGTTTTTT
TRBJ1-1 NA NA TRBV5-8 CASTLYRIQGNTEAFF TGTGCCAGCACCCTATACCGGATACAGGGGAACACTGAAGCTTTCTTT
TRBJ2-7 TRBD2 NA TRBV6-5 CASSWLAGGPYEQYF TGTGCCAGCAGTTGGCTGGCGGGAGGGCCCTACGAGCAGTACTTC
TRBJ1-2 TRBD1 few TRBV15 CATSRDRDRARGGGYTF TGTGCCACCAGCAGAGACCGGGACAGGGCCCGGGGGGGTGGCTACACCTTC
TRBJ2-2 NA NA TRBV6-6 CATSRRAMNTGELFF TGTGCCACCTCGCGACGGGCTATGAACACCGGGGAGCTGTTTTTT
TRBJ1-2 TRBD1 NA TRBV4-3 CASSQDETGRFGYTF TGCGCCAGCAGCCAAGACGAGACAGGGAGGTTTGGCTACACCTTC
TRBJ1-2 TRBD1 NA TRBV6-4 CASSDSARGNYGYTF TGTGCCAGCAGTGACTCGGCCAGGGGGAACTATGGCTACACCTTC
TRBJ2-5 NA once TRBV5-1 CASSLFSSKETQYF TGCGCCAGCAGCTTGTTTTCGTCAAAAGAGACCCAGTACTTC
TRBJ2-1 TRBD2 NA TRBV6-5 CATIMGSGGVNEQFF TGTGCCACCATTATGGGATCGGGAGGGGTCAATGAGCAGTTCTTC
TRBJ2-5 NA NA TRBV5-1 CASSLGLAPRGGETQYF TGCGCCAGCAGCTTGGGACTAGCCCCAAGAGGGGGAGAGACCCAGTACTTC
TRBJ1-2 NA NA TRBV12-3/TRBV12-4 CASSSTNNYGYTF TGTGCCAGCAGTTCCACGAATAACTATGGCTACACCTTC
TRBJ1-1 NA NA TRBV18 CASSPFASTGRAWTEAFF TGTGCCAGCTCACCTTTTGCTTCCACAGGGAGGGCATGGACTGAAGCTTTCTTT
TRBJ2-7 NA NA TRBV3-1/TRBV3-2 CASSQDRGSYEQYF TGTGCCAGCAGCCAAGATAGGGGCAGCTACGAGCAGTACTTC
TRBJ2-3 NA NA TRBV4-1 CASSPLPAGGGGDTQYF TGCGCCAGCAGCCCCCTCCCAGCAGGGGGGGGTGGAGATACGCAGTATTTT
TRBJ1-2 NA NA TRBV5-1 CASSSGVRDYGYTF TGCGCCAGCAGTTCAGGGGTCCGGGACTATGGCTACACCTTC
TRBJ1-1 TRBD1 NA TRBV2 CASSEQLPGTGQGAFF TGTGCCAGCAGTGAACAGCTTCCCGGGACAGGACAAGGAGCTTTCTTT
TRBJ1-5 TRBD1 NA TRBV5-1 CASSLWDRNQPQHF TGCGCCAGCAGCTTGTGGGACAGAAATCAGCCCCAGCATTTT
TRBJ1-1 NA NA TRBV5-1 CASSLAGPPNTEAFF TGCGCCAGCAGCTTGGCGGGACCGCCGAACACTGAAGCTTTCTTT
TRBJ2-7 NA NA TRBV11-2 CASSLQGLYEQYF TGTGCCAGCAGCTTACAAGGACTGTACGAGCAGTACTTC
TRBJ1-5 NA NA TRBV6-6 CASSLADQPQHF TGTGCCAGCAGTTTGGCTGACCAGCCCCAGCATTTT
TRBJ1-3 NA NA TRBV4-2 CASSQDILGAVGNTIYF TGTGCCAGCAGCCAAGATATTTTAGGGGCAGTTGGGAACACCATATATTTT
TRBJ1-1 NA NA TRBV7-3 CASSFGRGDTEAFF TGTGCCAGCAGCTTCGGAAGGGGGGACACTGAAGCTTTCTTT
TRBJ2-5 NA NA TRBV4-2 CASSRRGEQETQYF TGTGCCAGCAGCCGACGAGGGGAACAAGAGACCCAGTACTTC
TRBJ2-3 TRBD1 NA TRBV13 CASSLAGTDSLTDTQYF TGTGCCAGCAGCTTAGCCGGGACAGATAGTCTCACAGATACGCAGTATTTT
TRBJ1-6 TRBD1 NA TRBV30 CAIHGTGRLSPLHF TGTGCCATACATGGGACAGGGCGACTTTCACCCCTCCACTTT
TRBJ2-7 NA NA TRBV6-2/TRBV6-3 CASSYSTGNPYEQYF TGTGCCAGCAGTTACTCAACAGGGAACCCCTACGAGCAGTACTTC
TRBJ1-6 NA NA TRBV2 CATKAEGENSPLHF TGTGCCACCAAAGCGGAGGGGGAGAATTCACCCCTCCACTTT
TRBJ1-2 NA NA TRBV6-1 CASSEGRGANYGYTF TGTGCCAGCAGTGAAGGGCGGGGGGCTAACTATGGCTACACCTTC
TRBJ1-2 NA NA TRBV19 CASSIVGEIYYGYTF TGTGCCAGTAGTATAGTTGGGGAGATATACTATGGCTACACCTTC
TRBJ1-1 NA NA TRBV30 CAWSVPMGKGAFF TGTGCCTGGAGTGTACCCATGGGTAAGGGAGCTTTCTTT
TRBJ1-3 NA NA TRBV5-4 CASTIEGVGNTIYF TGTGCCAGCACCATTGAGGGCGTCGGAAACACCATATATTTT
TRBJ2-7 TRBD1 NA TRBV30 CAWYLSGTGGTF TGTGCCTGGTACCTCTCCGGGACAGGGGGGACCTTC
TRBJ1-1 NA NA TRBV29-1 CSVEDAGAGNTEAFF TGCAGCGTTGAAGACGCGGGGGCGGGGAACACTGAAGCTTTCTTT
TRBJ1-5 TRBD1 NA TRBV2 CASSVTGVNQPQHF TGTGCCAGCAGTGTTACAGGGGTGAATCAGCCCCAGCATTTT
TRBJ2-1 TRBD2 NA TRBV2 CARNPSGGAGEQFF TGTGCGAGGAACCCTAGCGGGGGGGCGGGTGAGCAGTTCTTC
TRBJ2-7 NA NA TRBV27 CASSFRQVNGEQYF TGTGCCAGCAGTTTCCGACAGGTTAACGGCGAGCAGTACTTC
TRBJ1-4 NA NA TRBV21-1 CASSKVDRVRFATNEKLFF TGTGCCAGCAGCAAAGTAGACAGGGTAAGGTTCGCAACTAATGAAAAACTGTTTTTT
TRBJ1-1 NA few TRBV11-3 CASSLVQNTEAFF TGTGCCAGCAGCTTAGTCCAGAACACTGAAGCTTTCTTT
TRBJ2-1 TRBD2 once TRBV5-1 CASSLAAGNNEQFF TGCGCCAGCAGCTTGGCAGCGGGAAACAATGAGCAGTTCTTC
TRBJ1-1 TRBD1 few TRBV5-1 CASSLATGGTEAFF TGCGCCAGCAGCTTGGCGACAGGGGGCACTGAAGCTTTCTTT
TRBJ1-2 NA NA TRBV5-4 CASSSGGDGGATMDYTF TGTGCCAGCAGCTCGGGTGGTGACGGCGGCGCTACTATGGACTACACCTTC
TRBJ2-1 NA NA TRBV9 CASSPRGGPVYNEQFF TGTGCCAGCAGCCCCCGTGGGGGCCCGGTCTACAATGAGCAGTTCTTC
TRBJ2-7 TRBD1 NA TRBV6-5 CASDRDRNYEQYF TGTGCCAGCGACCGGGACAGAAACTACGAGCAGTACTTC
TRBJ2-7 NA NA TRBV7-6 CASSASGGYYEQYF TGTGCCAGCAGCGCCTCGGGGGGCTACTACGAGCAGTACTTC
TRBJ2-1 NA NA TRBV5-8 CASSPDRGPDEQFF TGTGCCAGCAGCCCTGATAGAGGGCCTGATGAGCAGTTCTTC
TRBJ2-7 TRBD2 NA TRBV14 CASSLGLAGIYEQYF TGTGCCAGCAGCCTCGGACTAGCGGGGATCTACGAGCAGTACTTC
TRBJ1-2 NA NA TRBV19 CASSMVFSDGYTF TGTGCCAGTAGTATGGTGTTTAGTGATGGCTACACCTTC
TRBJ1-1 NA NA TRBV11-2 CASSWTRVTEAFF TGTGCCAGCAGCTGGACGAGAGTCACTGAAGCTTTCTTT
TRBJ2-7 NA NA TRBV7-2 CASSLSGRDEQYF TGTGCCAGCAGCTTATCAGGGAGAGACGAGCAGTACTTC
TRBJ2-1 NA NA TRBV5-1 CASSLEVSSYNEQFF TGCGCCAGCAGCTTGGAGGTGAGCTCCTACAATGAGCAGTTCTTC